This TCR beta chain was sequenced for a study of blood T cells in healthy people across ages. A J-beta primer mix and a sample-barcoded 5' primer were used in a second PCR of roughly 6 to 11 cycles. TCRdb reprocessed the 5' RACE reads with MiXCR, giving one entry per CDR3 protein. Here the sample spans some 1.1 million distinct CDR3 sequences, roughly two fifths being singletons. Study outcomes and limitations: Naive and antigen-experienced cells could not be conclusively compared, given unsorted PBMCs. Diversity estimates from one million T cells were considered underestimates. Long-lived donors carried more naive CD4+ cells and greater diversity than aged donors.

Every donor gave 7.5 to 10 milliliters of peripheral blood. This clonotype was recorded a few times. The antigen is not known. There are 13 residues in the CDR3. Germline V CDR1 and CDR2: SNHLY, FYNNEI. V was clipped by 4 bases and J by 9 bases, with 13 bases between them. This receptor was taken from a young man in good health. Sequenced: blood. V is TRBV2 and J is TRBJ1-5, with D maybe TRBD1 (5 bases). The CDR3 DNA reads TGTGCCAGCAGTGTTCAAGGGACCCGGCCCCAGCATTTT. This translates into CASSVQGTRPQHF.